This T cell receptor (beta chain) was retrieved from a study of Tregs in tolerant kidney transplant recipients. Findings and caveats of the study: Findings come from small patient numbers and require larger validation.

Unstimulated regulatory T cells (CD4+CD25+CD127-), CD4+CD25- non-regulatory cells, CD4 and CD8 cells were FACS-sorted from thawed PBMCs. As concerns this clone: The antigen is unknown.

TCRdb keeps only in-frame clones here, not all; method: immunoSEQ multiplex PCR. This sample has tens of thousands of clones, with under 95% found just once. The V gene lost 3 bases and the J gene lost 2 bases, with 12 bases spanning the gap. The length of the CDR3 is 15 residues. Per the germline V gene, CDR1 is SNHLY and CDR2 is FYNNEI. The TCR was taken from a human donor in good health. The chain employs TRBV2 and TRBJ2-3; D call uncertain. Sequenced material: Tregs from blood. CDR3 sequence reads: CASSDWATYTDTQYF. The CDR3 DNA sequence: TGTGCCAGCAGTGATTGGGCTACTTACACAGATACGCAGTATTTT.